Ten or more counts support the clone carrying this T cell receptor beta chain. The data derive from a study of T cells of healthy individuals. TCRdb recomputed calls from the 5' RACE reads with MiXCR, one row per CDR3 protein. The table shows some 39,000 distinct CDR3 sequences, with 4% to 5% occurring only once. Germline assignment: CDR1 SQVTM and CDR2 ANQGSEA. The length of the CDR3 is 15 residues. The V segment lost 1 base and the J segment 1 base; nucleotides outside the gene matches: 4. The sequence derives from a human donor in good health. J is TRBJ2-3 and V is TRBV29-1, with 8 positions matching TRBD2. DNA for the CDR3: TGCAGCGTTGAAGTTAGCGGGGATGGCACAGATACGCAGTATTTT. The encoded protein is CSVEVSGDGTDTQYF.